Described below is a single T cell receptor beta chain sequence and its context. These data belong to a study of blood T cell repertoires in COVID-19. Overall study context: Material from acute and convalescent COVID-19 was sourced from the United States, Italy and Spain. In each case, the material was cDNA or gDNA derived from T cells, B-cell-depleted T cells, or PBMCs.

The CDR3 has 14 amino acids. CDR1 is GTSNPN, CDR2 SVGIG, per germline (reference sequence). Trimming took off 1 base at V and 7 bases at J, with 11 bases between the two ends. Per the authors' pipeline: Amplified reference gene primers provided the basis for estimating nucleated cell counts. The assay was immunoSEQ multiplex PCR, and TCRdb's table has in-frame clones only and misses some. V, J and clone size reflect that table, while D and trimming were determined from the DNA. The table has around 65,000 clones, around four fifths seen once. The rearrangement uses TRBV30 and TRBJ1-6; weak D call: TRBD1 (5 bases). The source is a woman aged 50 to 60 with active or convalescent COVID-19. Sequenced: peripheral blood. The CDR3 loop reads CAWSGAGRNSPLHF. CDR3 sequence (DNA): TGTGCCTGGAGTGGGGCAGGGCGGAATTCACCCCTCCACTTT.